This entry lists 8 T cell receptor beta chains sequenced from one sample in a study of T cells after yellow fever vaccination. TCRdb independently ran MiXCR on the 5' RACE reads; one entry per CDR3 protein. The sample lists tens of thousands of distinct CDR3 sequences, about 6.6% occurring once. The starting material was CD8+ T cells sorted from PBMCs, obtained 4 to 5 days after the first yellow fever vaccination. The receptor source for this set is a man between 18 and 29 years old who received the YFV17D yellow fever vaccine.

This clonotype was detected only a few times. This sequence joins TRBV7-9 and TRBJ2-1; D may match TRBD1 or TRBD2 (5 bases each). This CDR3 contains 12 residues. CDR1 is SEHNR and CDR2 is FQNEAQ in the germline V gene (reference sequence). V lost 3 bases, J lost 7 bases, and 7 bases lay in between. The CDR3 nucleotides are TGTGCCAGCAGCTTGGGGGTGAATGAGCAGTTCTTC. This codes for CASSLGVNEQFF.

The V and J genes are TRBV5-1 and TRBJ2-3; D gene unclear. The CDR3 spans 13 residues. V gave up 6 bases and J gave up 0 bases, with 8 bases separating them. Germline V gene data show CDR1 as SGHRS and CDR2 as YFSETQ. CDR3: CASTNGSTDTQYF. The CDR3 nucleotides are TGCGCCAGCACGAACGGGAGCACAGATACGCAGTATTTT.

This clonotype has at least ten counts. V gene TRBV28 combines with J gene TRBJ2-5; D call uncertain. Germline-derived CDR1 and CDR2 are MDHEN and SYDVKM. The CDR3 loop spans 13 amino acids. The V and J ends lost 3 bases and 5 bases respectively, with 10 bases between them. CDR3 DNA sequence: TGTGCCAGCAGTTTGGCCCTTGGTGAGACCCAGTACTTC. Translated: CASSLALGETQYF.

In its sample, this clonotype was seen a few times. The chain recombines TRBV28 with TRBJ1-1; D not certain. The V and J ends lost 6 bases and 2 bases respectively, with 7 bases between them. CDR1 MDHEN and CDR2 SYDVKM come from the germline V gene. The CDR3 has 12 amino acids. The CDR3 here is CASSDHNTEAFF. The CDR3 DNA sequence: TGTGCCAGCAGCGACCATAACACTGAAGCTTTCTTT.

This clonotype was seen a handful of times. The chain uses TRBV7-6 and TRBJ2-7; 13 bases are a match to TRBD2. The CDR3 has 16 residues. Germline V gene sequence: CDR1 SGHVS, CDR2 FNYEAQ. Trimming removed 1 base from V and 5 bases from J; junction bases left unmatched: 5. The CDR3 nucleotides read TGTGCCAGCAGCTTAGAGCCAGGACTAGCGGGGGACGAGCAGTACGTC. Translating gives CASSLEPGLAGDEQYV.

This clonotype came up many times. The chain couples TRBV7-2 to TRBJ1-1; TRBD1 might be the D (6 bases). The germline CDR1 and CDR2 sequences are SGHTA and FQGNSA. The V end lost 5 bases, the J end lost 6 bases, and 16 bases lay between the germline ends. The CDR3 length is 14 residues. The CDR3 nucleotides are TGTGCCAGCAGCCCCAATCACAGGGCGGCTGAAGCTTTCTTT. Translated: CASSPNHRAAEAFF.

This clonotype was recorded a few times. The rearrangement joins TRBV10-2 to TRBJ2-7; no reliable D call. Germline-derived CDR1 and CDR2 are WSHSY and SAAADI. The V and J ends lost 0 bases and 7 bases respectively, with 4 bases between them. The length of the CDR3 is 11 residues. Here the CDR3 reads CASSESGEQYV. In DNA form, the CDR3 reads TGCGCCAGCAGTGAGTCGGGGGAGCAGTACGTC.

There are a few counts of this clonotype. The chain uses TRBV6-5 and TRBJ2-2; TRBD2 agrees at 8 bases. CDR1 and CDR2 from the germline V gene are MNHEY and SVGAGI. This CDR3 contains 17 residues. The V and J ends lost 0 bases and 0 bases, in that order; junction bases with no gene match: 3. CDR3 in amino acids: CASSYSGGGPNTGELFF. The CDR3 nucleotides are TGTGCCAGCAGTTACTCTGGCGGGGGGCCGAACACCGGGGAGCTGTTTTTT.